The entry that follows covers one T cell receptor beta chain sequence. This clonotype was recorded a few times. The specificity of this receptor is unknown. Base qualities are not at hand, and no much larger clone is one base apart. The data are from a study of response to subunit inactivated influenza vaccine (dated by TCRdb to between 2018 and 2020). Some background on the complete study: Deep quantitative profiling of the T cell receptor repertoire was used in the study to follow responses to a trivalent subunit inactivated influenza vaccine. The full study reports these points: The authors proposed that each seasonal influenza vaccination may bring in only a limited number of new T cells.

Libraries were built with RT-PCR. These reads were obtained on an Illumina HiSeq 2500. In-frame beta chains were kept once TCRdb had trimmed the public reads at Q25 with fastp and called clones with MiXCR. Each CDR3 protein appears once, grouped with its most common genes and DNA. The sample records just over 300,000 distinct CDR3 sequences, around 22% of which are singletons. Approximately 10% of the sample comes from the top ten. The sample in question was PBMCs from blood, obtained about 20 months after vaccination. The receptor was isolated from a man in his fifties or sixties who received an inactivated influenza vaccine. Donor details come from another sample of the same person, matched by shared clones.

CDR3 protein: CASSPQGSSPLHF. The base sequence is TGTGCCAGCAGTCCCCAAGGATCTTCACCCCTCCACTTT. The rearranged segments are TRBV12-3 or TRBV12-4 and TRBJ1-6; no confident D gene assignment can be made. The CDR3 contains 13 residues, cysteine and phenylalanine counted. Only the CDR3 DNA stays, 39 bases, in frame from base 1. Deletion took 5 bases off V and 9 bases off J, with a span of 11 bases between the germline ends.